This TCR beta chain was captured by sequencing in a study of T cell clonotyping in hematopoietic cell transplantation. The method was immunoSEQ multiplex PCR; TCRdb's version includes in-frame clones alone and lacks a portion of them. The sample includes some 17,000 clones, 85% to 90% seen only once; the top ten take more than 3.5%. Overall study results and limits: Graft donor and pretransplant recipient Inverse Simpson Index values predicted broader posttransplant TCR diversity.

Germline assignment: CDR1 MDHEN and CDR2 SYDVKM. This CDR3 is built from 15 residues. Trimming stripped 1 base from V and 1 base from J, with 10 bases between. Notes on this clone: Its cognate antigen is unknown.

Samples: about 28 days before transplant, then days 30, 100 and 180 after. This chain uses TRBV28 with TRBJ2-5; the D gene could be TRBD1 or TRBD2 (5 bases each). This specimen consisted of PBMCs, obtained 100 days after allogeneic stem cell transplant. This TCR was recovered from a male patient aged 55 to 69 who had an allogeneic stem cell transplant from a related donor, so the T cells may come from the graft donor. Some clones in this sample may be carry-over from other donors' samples. In DNA form, the CDR3 reads TGTGCCAGCAGTTTATCGGGGCCTACCCAAGAGACCCAGTACTTC. This translates into CASSLSGPTQETQYF.